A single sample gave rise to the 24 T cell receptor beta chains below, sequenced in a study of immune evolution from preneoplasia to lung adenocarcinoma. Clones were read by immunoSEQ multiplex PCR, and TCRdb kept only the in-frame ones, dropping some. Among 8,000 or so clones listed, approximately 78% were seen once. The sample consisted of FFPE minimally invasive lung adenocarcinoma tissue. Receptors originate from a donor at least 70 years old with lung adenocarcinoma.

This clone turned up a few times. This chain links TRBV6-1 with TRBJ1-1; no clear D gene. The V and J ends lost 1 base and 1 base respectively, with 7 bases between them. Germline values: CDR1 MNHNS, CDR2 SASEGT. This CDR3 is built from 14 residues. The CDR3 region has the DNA TGTGCCAGCAGTGAAGGGGAAACGAACACTGAAGCTTTCTTT. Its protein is CASSEGETNTEAFF.

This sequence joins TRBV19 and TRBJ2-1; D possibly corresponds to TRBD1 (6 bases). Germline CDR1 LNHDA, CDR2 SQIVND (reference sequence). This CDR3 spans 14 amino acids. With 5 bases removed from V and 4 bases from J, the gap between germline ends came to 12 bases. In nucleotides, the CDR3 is TGTGCCAGTAGTGGCTTGACAGGATACAATGAGCAGTTCTTC. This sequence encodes CASSGLTGYNEQFF.

The CDR3 sequence is CASSFDSNTEAFF. The CDR3 DNA reads as TGCGCCAGCAGCTTCGACAGCAACACTGAAGCTTTCTTT. This rearrangement joins TRBV5-1 to TRBJ1-1; D might be TRBD1 (5 bases). The ends were cut back, 2 bases at V and 2 bases at J, with 7 bases in the middle. The CDR3 sequence is 13 residues long. Germline V gives CDR1 SGHRS, CDR2 YFSETQ.

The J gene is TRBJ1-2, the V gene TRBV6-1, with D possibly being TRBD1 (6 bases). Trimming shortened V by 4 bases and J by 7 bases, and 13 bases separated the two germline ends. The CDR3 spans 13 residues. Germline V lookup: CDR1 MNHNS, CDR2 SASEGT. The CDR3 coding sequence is TGTGCCAGCAGTGCCACCTACAGGGTTGGCTACACCTTC. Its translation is CASSATYRVGYTF.

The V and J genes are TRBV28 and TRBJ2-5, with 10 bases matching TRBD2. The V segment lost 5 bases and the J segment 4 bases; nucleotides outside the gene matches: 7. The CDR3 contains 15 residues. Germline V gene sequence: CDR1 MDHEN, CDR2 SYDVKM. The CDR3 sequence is CASSKAGGPRETQYF. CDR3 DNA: TGTGCCAGCAGTAAAGCGGGAGGGCCCCGAGAGACCCAGTACTTC.

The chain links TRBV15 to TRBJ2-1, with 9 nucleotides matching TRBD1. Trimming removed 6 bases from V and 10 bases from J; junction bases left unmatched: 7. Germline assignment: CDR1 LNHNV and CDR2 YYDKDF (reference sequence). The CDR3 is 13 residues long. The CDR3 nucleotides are TGTGCCACCAGAAATACAGGGGGCATCGAGCAGTTCTTC. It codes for CATRNTGGIEQFF. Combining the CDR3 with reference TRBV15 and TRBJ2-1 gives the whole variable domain DAMVIQNPRYQVTQFGKPVTLSCSQTLNHNVMYWYQQKSSQAPKLLFHYYDKDFNNEADTPDNFQSRRPNTSFCFLDIRSPGLGDTAMYLCATRNTGGIEQFFGPGTRLTVL.

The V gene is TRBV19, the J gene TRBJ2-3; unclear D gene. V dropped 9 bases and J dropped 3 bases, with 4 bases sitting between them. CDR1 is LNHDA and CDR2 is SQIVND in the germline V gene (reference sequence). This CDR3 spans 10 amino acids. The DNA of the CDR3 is TGTGCCAGCCTAACAGATACGCAGTATTTT. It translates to CASLTDTQYF. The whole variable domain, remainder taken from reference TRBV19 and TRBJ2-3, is DGGITQSPKYLFRKEGQNVTLSCEQNLNHDAMYWYRQDPGQGLRLIYYSQIVNDFQKGDIAEGYSVSREKKESFPLTVTSAQKNPTAFYLCASLTDTQYFGPGTRLTVL.

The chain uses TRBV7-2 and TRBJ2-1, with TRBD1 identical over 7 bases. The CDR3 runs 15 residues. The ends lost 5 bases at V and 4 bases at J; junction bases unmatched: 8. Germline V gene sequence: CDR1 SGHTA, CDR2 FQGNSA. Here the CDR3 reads CASSATGTAYNEQFF. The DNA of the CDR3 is TGTGCCAGCAGCGCCACCGGGACAGCATACAATGAGCAGTTCTTC.

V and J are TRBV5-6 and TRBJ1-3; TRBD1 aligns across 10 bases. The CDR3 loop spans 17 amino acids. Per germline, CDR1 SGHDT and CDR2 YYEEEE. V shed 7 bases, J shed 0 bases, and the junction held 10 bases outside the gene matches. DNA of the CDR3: TGTGCCAGCTATGGACAGGGGGAGAAGAGCTCTGGAAACACCATATATTTT. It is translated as CASYGQGEKSSGNTIYF.

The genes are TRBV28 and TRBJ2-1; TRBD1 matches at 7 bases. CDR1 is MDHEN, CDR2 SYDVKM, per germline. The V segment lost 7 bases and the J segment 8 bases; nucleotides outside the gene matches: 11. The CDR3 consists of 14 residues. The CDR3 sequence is CASIWGQNVHEQFF. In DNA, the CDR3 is TGTGCCAGCATTTGGGGACAGAACGTCCATGAGCAGTTCTTC. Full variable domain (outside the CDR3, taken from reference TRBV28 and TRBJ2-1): DVKVTQSSRYLVKRTGEKVFLECVQDMDHENMFWYRQDPGLGLRLIYFSYDVKMKEKGDIPEGYSVSREKKERFSLILESASTNQTSMYLCASIWGQNVHEQFFGPGTRLTVL.

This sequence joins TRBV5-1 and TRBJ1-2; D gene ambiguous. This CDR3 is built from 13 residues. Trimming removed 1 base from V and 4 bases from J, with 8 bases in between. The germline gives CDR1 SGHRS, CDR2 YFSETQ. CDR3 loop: CASSLSPIYGYTF. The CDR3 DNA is TGCGCCAGCAGCTTGAGTCCGATCTATGGCTACACCTTC.

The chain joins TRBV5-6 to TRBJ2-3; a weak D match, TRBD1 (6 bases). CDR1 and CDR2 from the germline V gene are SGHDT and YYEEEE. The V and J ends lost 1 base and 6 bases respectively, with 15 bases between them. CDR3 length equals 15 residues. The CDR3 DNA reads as TGTGCCAGCAGCTTGTACCACAGGGTTAGCGATACGCAGTATTTT. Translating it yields CASSLYHRVSDTQYF. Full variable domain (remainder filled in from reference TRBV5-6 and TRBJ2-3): DAGVTQSPTHLIKTRGQQVTLRCSPKSGHDTVSWYQQALGQGPQFIFQYYEEEERQRGNFPDRFSGHQFPNYSSELNVNALLLGDSALYLCASSLYHRVSDTQYFGPGTRLTVL.

DNA of the CDR3: TGTGCCAGTAGTAGGGGGTTTTCCTACGAGCAGTACTTC. Its translation is CASSRGFSYEQYF. This chain uses TRBV19 with TRBJ2-7; D may be TRBD1 or TRBD2 (5 bases each). This CDR3 spans 13 amino acids. V dropped 4 bases and J dropped 1 base, with 8 bases sitting between them. CDR1 is LNHDA and CDR2 is SQIVND in the germline V gene (reference sequence).

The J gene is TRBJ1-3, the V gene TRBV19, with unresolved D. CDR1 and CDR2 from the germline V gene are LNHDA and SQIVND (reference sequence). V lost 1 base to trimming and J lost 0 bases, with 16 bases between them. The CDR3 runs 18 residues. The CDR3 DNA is TGTGCCAGTAGTATAGTTATATTCGGGCACCCCTCTGGAAACACCATATATTTT. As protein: CASSIVIFGHPSGNTIYF. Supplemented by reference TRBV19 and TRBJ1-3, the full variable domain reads DGGITQSPKYLFRKEGQNVTLSCEQNLNHDAMYWYRQDPGQGLRLIYYSQIVNDFQKGDIAEGYSVSREKKESFPLTVTSAQKNPTAFYLCASSIVIFGHPSGNTIYFGEGSWLTVV.

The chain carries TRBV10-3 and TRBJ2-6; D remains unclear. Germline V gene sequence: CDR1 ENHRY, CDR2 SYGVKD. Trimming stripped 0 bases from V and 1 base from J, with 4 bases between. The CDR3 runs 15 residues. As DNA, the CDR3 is TGTGCCATCAGTGAGTCTGGGTCTGGGGCCAACGTCCTGACTTTC. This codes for CAISESGSGANVLTF.

The CDR3 nucleotides read TGTGCCTGGAGCCCCCAATACAAAGGCTACACCTTC. Translation gives CAWSPQYKGYTF. The chain links TRBV30 to TRBJ1-2; D uncertain. The CDR3 runs 12 residues. The V and J ends lost 3 bases and 8 bases respectively, with 13 bases between them. Germline CDR1 is GTSNPN and CDR2 is SVGIG (reference sequence).

CDR3 loop: CASSSGPRSTDTQYF. The CDR3 DNA reads as TGTGCCAGCAGTTCGGGCCCTCGGAGCACAGATACGCAGTATTTT. The chain carries TRBV5-6 and TRBJ2-3, with D unclear. The V end was cut by 5 bases, the J end by 0 bases, with 13 bases between. Germline CDR1 is SGHDT and CDR2 is YYEEEE. The CDR3 consists of 15 residues. The complete variable domain, with remaining parts taken from reference TRBV5-6 and TRBJ2-3, reads DAGVTQSPTHLIKTRGQQVTLRCSPKSGHDTVSWYQQALGQGPQFIFQYYEEEERQRGNFPDRFSGHQFPNYSSELNVNALLLGDSALYLCASSSGPRSTDTQYFGPGTRLTVL.

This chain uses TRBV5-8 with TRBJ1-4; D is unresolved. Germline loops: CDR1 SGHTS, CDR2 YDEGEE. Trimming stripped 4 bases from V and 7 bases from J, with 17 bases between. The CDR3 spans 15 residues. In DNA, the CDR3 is TGTGCCAGCAGCCCTCCGGGAGCGCCTGGTGAAAAACTGTTTTTT. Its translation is CASSPPGAPGEKLFF.

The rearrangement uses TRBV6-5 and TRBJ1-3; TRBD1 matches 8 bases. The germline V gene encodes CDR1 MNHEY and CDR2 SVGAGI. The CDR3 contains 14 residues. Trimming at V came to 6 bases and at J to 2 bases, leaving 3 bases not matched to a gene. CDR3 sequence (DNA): TGTGCCAGCAGGACAGGGGAAACTGGAAACACCATATATTTT. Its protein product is CASRTGETGNTIYF.

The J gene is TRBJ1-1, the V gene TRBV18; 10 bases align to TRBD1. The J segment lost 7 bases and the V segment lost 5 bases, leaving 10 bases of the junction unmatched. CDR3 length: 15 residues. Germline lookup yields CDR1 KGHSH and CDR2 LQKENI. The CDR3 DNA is TGTGCCAGCTCAGGAGGACAGGGGGGATTAAATGAAGCTTTCTTT. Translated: CASSGGQGGLNEAFF. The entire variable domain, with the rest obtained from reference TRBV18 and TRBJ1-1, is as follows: NAGVMQNPRHLVRRRGQEARLRCSPMKGHSHVYWYRQLPEEGLKFMVYLQKENIIDESGMPKERFSAEFPKEGPSILRIQQVVRGDSAAYFCASSGGQGGLNEAFFGQGTRLTVV.

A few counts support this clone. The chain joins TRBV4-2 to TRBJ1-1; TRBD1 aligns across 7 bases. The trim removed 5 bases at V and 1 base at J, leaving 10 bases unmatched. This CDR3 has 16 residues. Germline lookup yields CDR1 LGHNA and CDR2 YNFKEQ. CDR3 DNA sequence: TGTGCCAGCAGCGTCTCACAGGGGACACCGAACACTGAAGCTTTCTTT. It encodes CASSVSQGTPNTEAFF.

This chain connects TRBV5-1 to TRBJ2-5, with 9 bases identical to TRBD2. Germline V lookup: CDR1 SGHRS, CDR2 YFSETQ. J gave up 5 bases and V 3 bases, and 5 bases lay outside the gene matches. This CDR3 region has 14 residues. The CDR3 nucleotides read TGCGCCAGCAGCTCCTGGACTAGCGCCGAGACCCAGTACTTC. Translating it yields CASSSWTSAETQYF.

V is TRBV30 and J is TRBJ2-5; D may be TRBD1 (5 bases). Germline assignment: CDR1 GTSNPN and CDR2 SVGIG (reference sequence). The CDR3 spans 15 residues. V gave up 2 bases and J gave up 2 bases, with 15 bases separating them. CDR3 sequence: CAWSRGTSAQETQYF. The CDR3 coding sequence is TGTGCCTGGAGTAGGGGCACCTCTGCACAAGAGACCCAGTACTTC.

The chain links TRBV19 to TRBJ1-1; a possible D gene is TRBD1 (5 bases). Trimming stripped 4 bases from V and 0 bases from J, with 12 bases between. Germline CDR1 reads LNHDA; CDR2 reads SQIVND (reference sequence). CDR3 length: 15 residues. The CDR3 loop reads CASSTNTGLNTEAFF. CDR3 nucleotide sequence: TGTGCCAGTAGTACTAATACAGGATTGAACACTGAAGCTTTCTTT.